This T cell receptor (beta chain) was identified in a study of blood T cell repertoires in COVID-19. Here immunoSEQ multiplex PCR was the method, and the copy in TCRdb shows in-frame clones only, minus some. The repertoire consists of under 170,000 clones, with around 84% occurring once and the leading ten covering under 2.5%. Trimming removed 3 bases at V and 1 base at J, with 7 bases between. This CDR3 has 13 amino acids. Germline V gene sequence: CDR1 MDHEN, CDR2 SYDVKM. For this clone: Within the sample, other DNA sequences also encode this same CDR3.

The receptor's source is a man aged 70 or older with acute or convalescent COVID-19. The chain has TRBV28 and TRBJ2-7; TRBD2 might be the D (6 bases). Source material: peripheral blood. The CDR3 is CASSFGGSYEQYF. CDR3 DNA: TGTGCCAGCAGTTTTGGGGGGTCCTACGAGCAGTACTTC.